Presented here are 16 T cell receptor beta chains from one specimen sequenced in a study of OX40 agonist ivuxolimab in advanced cancers. The protocol was immunoSEQ multiplex PCR, while the TCRdb copy is restricted to in-frame clones and leaves out a portion. The data show over 45,000 clones, more than 70% seen once. The material was CD4+ or CD8+ T cells sorted from blood, obtained in a trial of the OX40 agonist ivuxolimab. The receptors were sampled from an adult with an advanced solid tumor such as melanoma, head and neck, liver or kidney cancer.

The CDR3 DNA reads TGTGCCAGCAGTGAGGAGGGACTAGCGGGCAATGAGCAGTTCTTC. Translated: CASSEEGLAGNEQFF. The chain links TRBV2 to TRBJ2-1; 12 positions agree with TRBD2. From germline, CDR1 is SNHLY and CDR2 FYNNEI. Trimming at V came to 3 bases and at J to 6 bases, leaving 3 bases not matched to a gene. The CDR3 is 15 residues long.

The chain joins TRBV7-5 to TRBJ1-3; TRBD1, the D gene given by the table, was not confirmed from the DNA. TRBV7-5 is tagged as a pseudogene. There are 14 residues in the CDR3. CDR3 sequence reads: CARSLSGPGNTIYF. The CDR3 DNA sequence: TGTGCCAGAAGCTTGTCAGGGCCTGGAAACACCATATATTTT.

Concerning this clone: At one boundary the junction diverges from the germline segment, which might be a read error. The rearrangement joins TRBV11-2 to TRBJ2-7; TRBD1 is a possible D gene (6 bases). Per germline, CDR1 SGHAT and CDR2 FQNNGV. This CDR3 spans 15 amino acids. CDR3 sequence: CASSLTEGGPYAQYF. As DNA, the CDR3 is TGTGCCAGCAGTCTAACAGAAGGGGGACCCTACGCGCAGTACTTC.

The genes are TRBV21-1 and TRBJ1-1; TRBD1, the D gene given by the table, was not confirmed from the DNA. TRBV21-1 is labeled a pseudogene. The CDR3 is 16 amino acids. The CDR3 DNA reads TGTGCCAGCAGCCCCAGGGGGTCTTTATCGAACACTGAAGCTTTCTTT. This gives the protein CASSPRGSLSNTEAFF.

V usage is TRBV4-2 and J usage is TRBJ2-3; D is ambiguous. V gave up 3 bases and J gave up 0 bases, with 10 bases separating them. Germline assignment: CDR1 LGHNA and CDR2 YNFKEQ. The CDR3 totals 15 residues. Here the CDR3 reads CASSQIIASTDTQYF. The CDR3 region has the DNA TGTGCCAGCAGCCAGATAATAGCTAGCACAGATACGCAGTATTTT.

This sequence joins TRBV6-1 and TRBJ1-2; 7 bases fit TRBD1. After removal of 10 bases from V and 4 bases from J, the junction contained 9 bases not matched to a gene. CDR1 and CDR2 (germline): MNHNS, SASEGT. This CDR3 has 13 amino acids. The CDR3 nucleotides are TGTGCCACCAGGACAGGCCACTCCTATGGCTACACCTTC. Translating gives CATRTGHSYGYTF.

The chain combines TRBV18 with TRBJ1-3; D unresolved. This CDR3 comprises 13 residues. V dropped 3 bases and J dropped 8 bases, with 11 bases sitting between them. Germline loops: CDR1 KGHSH, CDR2 LQKENI. CDR3 coding DNA: TGTGCCAGCTCACCCCCAATTGCAGACACCATATATTTT. Its translation is CASSPPIADTIYF.

The CDR3 loop reads CASSLDLAGLNTGELFF. As DNA, the CDR3 is TGTGCCAGCAGCTTAGACCTAGCGGGGTTGAACACCGGGGAGCTGTTTTTT. The chain employs TRBV7-6 and TRBJ2-2; 9 nucleotides line up with TRBD2. The length of the CDR3 is 17 residues. The trim removed 1 base at V and 1 base at J, leaving 4 bases unmatched. Germline loops: CDR1 SGHVS, CDR2 FNYEAQ.

V is TRBV4-1 and J is TRBJ2-6; the match to TRBD1 covers 9 bases. The CDR3 consists of 20 residues. Germline V gene lookup returns CDR1 MGHRA and CDR2 YSYEKL. J was trimmed by 2 bases and V by 0 bases; bases with no gene match: 11. The CDR3, as DNA: TGCGCCAGCAGCCAAGAACGGCGGACAGGGGTTTTGCCTGGGGCCAACGTCCTGACTTTC. Protein sequence: CASSQERRTGVLPGANVLTF.

V and J are TRBV4-2 and TRBJ2-5, with 10 bases matching TRBD2. The CDR3 is 19 amino acids. Germline V gene data show CDR1 as LGHNA and CDR2 as YNFKEQ. V lost 0 bases, J lost 4 bases, and 14 bases stayed unmatched. For the CDR3, the DNA is TGTGCCAGCAGCCAAGATAGAAGCGGGGGGGCCTCGTTCGCAGAGACCCAGTACTTC. Translated: CASSQDRSGGASFAETQYF.

The chain joins TRBV5-1 to TRBJ2-3; 10 bases are shared with TRBD1. Germline-derived CDR1 and CDR2 are SGHRS and YFSETQ. CDR3 length: 16 residues. V dropped 4 bases and J dropped 5; count of bases not matched to a gene: 10. This CDR3 reads CASSGRQGARGDTQYF. CDR3 DNA sequence: TGCGCCAGCAGCGGCCGACAGGGGGCGCGTGGAGATACGCAGTATTTT.

The V and J genes are TRBV9 and TRBJ2-5; 11 bases are shared with TRBD2. Germline V CDR1 and CDR2: SGDLS, YYNGEE. The CDR3 totals 17 residues. V trimming: 0 bases; J trimming: 2 bases; junction bases outside the gene matches: 6. CDR3 bases: TGTGCCAGCAGCGTAGCACCCTCTAGCGGGGGGCAAGAGACCCAGTACTTC. Protein: CASSVAPSSGGQETQYF.

This chain uses TRBV18 with TRBJ2-2; D gene ambiguous. The germline gives CDR1 KGHSH, CDR2 LQKENI. The CDR3 totals 15 residues. Trimming stripped 3 bases from V and 1 base from J, with 9 bases between. CDR3 in amino acids: CASSPLVVNTGELFF. The CDR3 DNA sequence: TGTGCCAGCTCACCCCTAGTGGTGAACACCGGGGAGCTGTTTTTT.

This chain uses TRBV5-6 with TRBJ2-3; unclear D gene. Germline CDR1 reads SGHDT; CDR2 reads YYEEEE. V lost 1 base, J lost 1 base, and 4 bases lay in between. This CDR3 is built from 13 residues. In nucleotides, the CDR3 is TGTGCCAGCAGCTTGAGCGGCACAGATACGCAGTATTTT. Translated, it gives CASSLSGTDTQYF.

The V and J genes are TRBV7-9 and TRBJ1-2; TRBD1 agrees at 7 bases. With 2 bases clipped from V and 3 bases from J, the junction kept 6 bases outside the gene matches. The CDR3 loop spans 15 amino acids. Per the germline V gene, CDR1 is SEHNR and CDR2 is FQNEAQ (reference sequence). CDR3 DNA: TGTGCCAGCAGCTTACCCTCAACAGGGGACTATGGCTACACCTTC. This codes for CASSLPSTGDYGYTF.

V gene TRBV4-1 combines with J gene TRBJ2-5, with D tentatively TRBD2 (6 bases). Germline V gives CDR1 MGHRA, CDR2 YSYEKL. The CDR3 covers 14 residues. The germline V and J ends were trimmed by 0 bases and 4 bases, with 9 bases remaining between them. The DNA of the CDR3 is TGCGCCAGCAGCCAAGATGGAGGGAGAGAGACCCAGTACTTC. This encodes CASSQDGGRETQYF.